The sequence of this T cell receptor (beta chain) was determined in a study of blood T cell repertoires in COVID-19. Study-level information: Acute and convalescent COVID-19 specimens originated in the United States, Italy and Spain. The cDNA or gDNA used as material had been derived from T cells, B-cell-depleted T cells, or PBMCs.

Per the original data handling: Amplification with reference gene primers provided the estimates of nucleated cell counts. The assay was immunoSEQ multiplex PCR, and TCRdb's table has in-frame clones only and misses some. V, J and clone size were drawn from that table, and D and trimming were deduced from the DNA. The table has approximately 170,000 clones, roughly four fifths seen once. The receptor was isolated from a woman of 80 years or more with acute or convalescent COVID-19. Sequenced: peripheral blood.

The CDR3 bases are TGTGCCAGCAGCTATCCGGGACAGCACCCCTACGAGCAGTACTTC. Amino acid sequence: CASSYPGQHPYEQYF. The chain has TRBV7-9 and TRBJ2-7, with 7 bases that match TRBD1. Unmatched junction bases numbered 8, after V lost 4 bases and J lost 2 bases. The CDR3 runs to 15 residues. Germline V gene data show CDR1 as SEHNR and CDR2 as FQNEAQ (reference sequence).